The T cell receptor beta chain described here comes from a study of CD8 T cells in Susac syndrome. The RNA, about 0.45 to 1 ug, was put through reverse transcription using random hexamers. The CDR3 of TCR beta was amplified by immunoSEQ multiplex PCR across 54 Vbeta and 13 Jbeta. TCRdb re-called the immunoSEQ multiplex PCR reads through MiXCR, storing one row per CDR3 protein. The table includes 250,000 to 300,000 distinct CDR3 sequences, over 75% detected once. Negative isolation was used for CD8+ and CD4+ T cells, and FACS enrichment was applied to TEMRA cells. The CDR3 has 11 residues. The V gene lost 3 bases and the J gene lost 6 bases, with 6 bases spanning the gap.

The sample taken for sequencing was CD8+ T cells from PBMCs. This receptor was taken from a human donor with multiple sclerosis. The chain has TRBV12-3 or TRBV12-4 and TRBJ2-7; D gene uncertain. The CDR3 DNA reads TGTGCCAGCAGTTTCTCGGTCGAGCAGTACTTC. Translated: CASSFSVEQYF.